This T cell receptor (beta chain) was identified in a study of Graves' ophthalmopathy and Graves' hyperthyroidism. Overall study: Upon initial diagnosis and before any treatment, peripheral blood was collected.

The CDR3 is made up of 13 amino acids. V lost 5 bases, J lost 8 bases, and 15 bases lay in between. The V gene's germline CDR1 is LNHDA and CDR2 SQIVND (reference sequence). Diagnosis relied on clinical symptoms, serum thyroxine, TRAb, thyroid ultrasound and orbital computed tomography. The authors used Ficoll-Paque density gradient centrifugation to separate PBMCs. The input was around 9 ml of fresh peripheral blood. The authors amplified TCR beta CDR3 regions, and they did so from RNA transcripts for repertoire sequencing. RT-PCR was first run with HTBI primers, then multiplex PCR in a second round. MiXCR, run by TCRdb on the multiplex PCR reads, gives a single entry per CDR3 protein. Found here are 200,000 to 300,000 distinct CDR3 sequences, around 50% of them singletons; the top ten hold roughly half. This clonotype was seen more than once but under ten times. Its antigen is unidentified. Study results and limitations: The model predicted progression of ophthalmopathy with a sensitivity of roughly 70%, and its specificity was 72% to 80%.

The chain employs TRBV19 and TRBJ1-2; weak D call: TRBD1 (5 bases). The clonotype comes from an adult man with Graves' ophthalmopathy. Sequences were obtained from peripheral blood. DNA of the CDR3: TGTGCCAGTAGTCCCACAGGTTCGCGGGGCTACACCTTC. Residues: CASSPTGSRGYTF.